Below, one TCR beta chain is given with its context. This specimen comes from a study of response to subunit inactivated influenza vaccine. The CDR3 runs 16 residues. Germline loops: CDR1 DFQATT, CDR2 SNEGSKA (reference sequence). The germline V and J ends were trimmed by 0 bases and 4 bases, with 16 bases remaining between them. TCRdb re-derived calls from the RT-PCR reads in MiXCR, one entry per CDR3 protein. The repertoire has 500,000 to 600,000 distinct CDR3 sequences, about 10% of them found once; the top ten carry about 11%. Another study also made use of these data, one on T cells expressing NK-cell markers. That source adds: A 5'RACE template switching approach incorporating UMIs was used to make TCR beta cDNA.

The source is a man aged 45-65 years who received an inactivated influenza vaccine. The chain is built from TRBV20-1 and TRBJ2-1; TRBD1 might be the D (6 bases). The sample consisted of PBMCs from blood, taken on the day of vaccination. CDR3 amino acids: CSARDIGQPIYNEQFF. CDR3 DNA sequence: TGCAGTGCTAGAGATATAGGACAGCCTATTTACAATGAGCAGTTCTTC.